The 5 T cell receptor beta chains in this list originate from one sample, sequenced in a study of Ad26.COV2.S vaccination and SARS-CoV-2 variants. Sequencing used immunoSEQ multiplex PCR; TCRdb keeps in-frame clones, though not all of them. Here the sample spans about 330,000 clones, approximately 87% being singletons. Treatment described: around 19 received Ad26.COV2.S at low or high dose, single or two shots; about 5 received placebo; per-sample allocation not given. Samples were taken on day 63 after the first vaccine or placebo injection. The sample consisted of peripheral blood, taken in a trial of Ad26.COV2.S vaccine versus placebo. These TCRs come from a person between 18 and 60 years old who received the Ad26.COV2.S COVID-19 vaccine or a placebo.

The V gene is TRBV27, the J gene TRBJ1-2; a weak D match, TRBD1 (6 bases). CDR1 and CDR2 (germline): MNHEY, SMNVEV (reference sequence). V was trimmed by 2 bases and J by 5 bases, leaving 9 bases between them. The CDR3 length is 13 residues. The CDR3 DNA follows: TGTGCCAGCAGTTTACGGGGGGCGTATGGCTACACCTTC. As protein: CASSLRGAYGYTF.

V gene TRBV29-1 combines with J gene TRBJ1-2, with 8 bases identical to TRBD1. With V trimmed by 2 bases and J by 13 bases, 9 bases remained unmatched. Germline CDR1 reads SQVTM; CDR2 reads ANQGSEA. The CDR3 is 12 residues long. In DNA, the CDR3 is TGCAGCGTTGAAAGCCTAGGACAGGGTAGCACCTTC. It encodes CSVESLGQGSTF.

To note about this clone: This sample includes further DNA sequences coding for the same CDR3. The rearrangement joins TRBV18 to TRBJ1-1, with a possible D match to TRBD1 (5 bases). CDR1 and CDR2 (germline): KGHSH, LQKENI. The length of the CDR3 is 14 residues. With 4 bases removed from V and 2 bases from J, the gap between germline ends came to 11 bases. The CDR3 DNA reads as TGTGCCAGCTCACGGGACCGGGTAAACACTGAAGCTTTCTTT. Protein sequence: CASSRDRVNTEAFF.

The chain combines TRBV28 with TRBJ2-5; D is tentatively TRBD1 or TRBD2 (5 bases each). There are 13 residues in the CDR3. Germline CDR1 and CDR2: MDHEN and SYDVKM. Between the trimmed V and J ends, which lost 4 bases and 5 bases, there was a span of 11 bases. The CDR3 DNA reads TGTGCCAGCAGTTCCAACTGGGGGGAGACCCAGTACTTC. Protein product: CASSSNWGETQYF. The full variable domain, rest sourced from reference TRBV28 and TRBJ2-5, is DVKVTQSSRYLVKRTGEKVFLECVQDMDHENMFWYRQDPGLGLRLIYFSYDVKMKEKGDIPEGYSVSREKKERFSLILESASTNQTSMYLCASSSNWGETQYFGPGTRLLVL.

As for this clone: Additional DNA sequences in this sample encode the identical CDR3. The chain combines TRBV19 with TRBJ1-1; TRBD1 aligns across 7 bases. The germline gives CDR1 LNHDA, CDR2 SQIVND (reference sequence). The CDR3 sequence is 14 residues long. Germline trimming cut 5 bases from V and 0 bases from J; bases unmatched to any gene: 3. CDR3 residues: CASSPGQMNTEAFF. DNA for the CDR3: TGTGCCAGTAGTCCGGGACAGATGAACACTGAAGCTTTCTTT.